What follows are 8 T cell receptor beta chains derived from one specimen sequenced in a study of Graves' ophthalmopathy and Graves' hyperthyroidism. TCR beta CDR3 regions were amplified from RNA transcripts. Following a first-round RT-PCR that used HTBI primers, a second-round multiplex PCR was carried out. One entry per CDR3 protein, called by TCRdb with MiXCR from the multiplex PCR reads. The table lists hundreds of thousands of distinct CDR3 sequences, 45% to 55% of them singletons. The sample taken for sequencing was peripheral blood. The receptor set was obtained from an adult man with Graves' ophthalmopathy.

The table lists this clonotype with a few counts. The rearrangement joins TRBV6-6 to TRBJ1-1; D gene ambiguous. CDR1 is MNHNY, CDR2 SVGAGI, per germline (reference sequence). V was trimmed by 2 bases and J by 1 base, leaving 14 bases between them. The CDR3 has 16 amino acids. The CDR3 DNA reads TGTGCCAGCAGTTACGAGCGGTCAGCGACGAACACTGAAGCTTTCTTT. It yields the protein CASSYERSATNTEAFF.

Only a few counts were recorded for this clonotype. This chain connects TRBV9 to TRBJ2-5; D possibly corresponds to TRBD2 (6 bases). Germline loops: CDR1 SGDLS, CDR2 YYNGEE. This CDR3 has 16 residues. Trimming took off 3 bases at V and 1 base at J, with 16 bases between the two ends. The DNA of the CDR3 is TGTGCCAGCAGCGCCGCAGGGTGGGGGGTCCAAGAGACCCAGTACTTC. Encoded protein: CASSAAGWGVQETQYF.

The chain links TRBV20-1 to TRBJ2-7; D is possibly TRBD1 (6 bases). V lost 2 bases and J 2 bases, leaving 7 bases between the germline ends. Looked up from germline, CDR1 is DFQATT and CDR2 is SNEGSKA (reference sequence). The CDR3 consists of 12 residues. The CDR3 protein is CSARPGAYEQYF. Here the CDR3 DNA reads TGCAGTGCTAGACCAGGGGCCTACGAGCAGTACTTC.

This clonotype was detected ten times or more. The chain recombines TRBV30 with TRBJ2-7; D might be TRBD2 (6 bases). V was cut by 4 bases and J by 0 bases, with 13 bases left in between. Germline V gives CDR1 GTSNPN, CDR2 SVGIG (reference sequence). The CDR3 spans 14 residues. Here the CDR3 DNA reads TGTGCCTGGAATGGGGGGAAGGGCTCCTACGAGCAGTACTTC. Amino acids: CAWNGGKGSYEQYF.

This clonotype was seen at least ten times. This chain links TRBV10-2 with TRBJ1-6; no clear D gene. Germline CDR1 and CDR2: WSHSY and SAAADI. V was cut by 3 bases and J by 9 bases, with 12 bases left in between. The CDR3 covers 14 residues. The CDR3 loop is CASSDPNFGSPLHF. The CDR3 nucleotides are TGCGCCAGCAGTGACCCGAACTTTGGTTCACCCCTCCACTTT.

V usage is TRBV7-9 and J usage is TRBJ2-5, with TRBD1 as a possible D gene (6 bases). This CDR3 spans 15 amino acids. Germline V gives CDR1 SEHNR, CDR2 FQNEAQ (reference sequence). The V and J ends lost 3 bases and 5 bases respectively, with 16 bases between them. The CDR3 here is CASSLVSGVGETQYF. The CDR3 DNA reads as TGTGCCAGCAGCTTGGTGTCAGGGGTAGGGGAGACCCAGTACTTC.

The chain recombines TRBV13 with TRBJ2-2, with D perhaps being TRBD1 or TRBD2 (5 bases each). The germline gives CDR1 PRHDT, CDR2 FYEKMQ (reference sequence). The CDR3 is 15 amino acids. The V end was cut by 5 bases, the J end by 8 bases, with 18 bases between. The CDR3 coding sequence is TGTGCCAGCAGCCCATGGGACCCGGCGGAGGGGGAGCTGTTTTTT. Amino acids: CASSPWDPAEGELFF.

The chain combines TRBV12-3 or TRBV12-4 with TRBJ2-5; 9 bases align to TRBD2. V was clipped by 2 bases and J by 6 bases; unmatched bases: 13. This CDR3 region has 17 residues. The CDR3 region is CASSLSWAGLAYKTQYF. The CDR3, as DNA: TGTGCCAGCAGTTTATCCTGGGCGGGACTAGCATATAAGACCCAGTACTTC.